Following are 27 T cell receptor beta chains from one sample sequenced in a study of T cell responses to AZD1222 COVID-19 vaccine. Method: immunoSEQ multiplex PCR; TCRdb's copy keeps in-frame clones and lacks some. This sample has 150,000 to 200,000 clones, with 94% found just once. The input for sequencing was peripheral blood, taken on day 0 of AZD1222 vaccination. The receptors were sampled from an adult in good health.

CDR3 coding DNA: TGTGCCAGCAGCCAGGGGCTAGGAAACATTCAGTACTTC. Amino acid sequence: CASSQGLGNIQYF. The gene calls are TRBV14 and TRBJ2-4, with D perhaps TRBD1 (5 bases). V shed 3 bases and J shed 6 bases, with 9 bases lying between them. CDR3 size: 13 residues. Germline CDR1 is SGHDN and CDR2 is FVKESK.

The chain combines TRBV5-4 with TRBJ1-1; D not certain. Trimming cost V 2 bases and J 2 bases, with 10 bases left between them. CDR1 and CDR2 (germline): SGHNT, YYREEE (reference sequence). The CDR3 runs to 14 residues. CDR3 loop: CASSFYSTNTEAFF. The CDR3 DNA follows: TGTGCCAGCAGCTTTTACAGCACAAACACTGAAGCTTTCTTT.

The chain recombines TRBV2 with TRBJ1-4, with D hard to call. Between the trimmed V and J ends, which lost 9 bases and 8 bases, there was a span of 7 bases. CDR3 length equals 10 residues. Germline CDR1 SNHLY, CDR2 FYNNEI. The CDR3 loop reads CASSTEKLFF. As DNA, the CDR3 is TGTGCCAGTTCGACAGAAAAACTGTTTTTT.

The rearrangement uses TRBV7-6 and TRBJ2-7, with D hard to call. CDR1 and CDR2 from the germline V gene are SGHVS and FNYEAQ. CDR3 length: 11 residues. The V end lost 5 bases, the J end lost 5 bases, and 7 bases lay between the germline ends. The CDR3, as DNA: TGTGCCAGCAGCCCAACCCACGAGCAGTACTTC. Translation gives CASSPTHEQYF.

The chain has TRBV3-1 (or the pseudogene TRBV3-2) and TRBJ1-6, with D perhaps matching TRBD1 (5 bases). The V gene lost 4 bases and the J gene lost 7 bases, with 8 bases spanning the gap. Germline values: CDR1 LGHDT, CDR2 YNNKEL (reference sequence). The CDR3 has 13 amino acids. CDR3 sequence: CASSPRDNSPLHF. CDR3 sequence (DNA): TGTGCCAGCAGCCCCAGGGACAATTCACCCCTCCACTTT.

This clone occurred a few times. The chain combines TRBV27 with TRBJ2-4; 9 bases line up with TRBD2. This CDR3 has 18 amino acids. J lost 2 bases, V lost 2 bases, and 10 bases had no gene match. Per the germline V gene, CDR1 is MNHEY and CDR2 is SMNVEV (reference sequence). CDR3 loop: CASSLNIGSGRTKNIQYF. As DNA, the CDR3 is TGTGCCAGCAGTTTAAATATAGGAAGCGGGAGGACCAAAAACATTCAGTACTTC.

The chain carries TRBV5-6 and TRBJ2-5; a weak D match, TRBD1 (7 bases). The CDR3 has 12 amino acids. Germline lookup yields CDR1 SGHDT and CDR2 YYEEEE. V was pared by 4 bases and J by 12 bases, with 16 bases between. The CDR3 loop reads CASSVIRGTEYF. CDR3 DNA sequence: TGTGCCAGCAGCGTGATCAGGGGGACTGAGTACTTC.

This chain connects TRBV7-2 to TRBJ1-1; D call uncertain. Germline CDR1 SGHTA, CDR2 FQGNSA. Trimming cost V 0 bases and J 3 bases, with 17 bases left between them. The CDR3 has 17 residues. The DNA for the CDR3 is TGTGCCAGCAGCTTAGCCCGGCTAACCCCCGTTGACACTGAAGCTTTCTTT. It yields the protein CASSLARLTPVDTEAFF.

The chain recombines TRBV28 with TRBJ1-5; D unclear. Germline values: CDR1 MDHEN, CDR2 SYDVKM. Trimming pared 3 bases from V and 4 bases from J, leaving 10 bases between. This CDR3 contains 14 residues. This CDR3 reads CASSFVDANQPQHF. DNA for the CDR3: TGTGCCAGCAGTTTCGTGGACGCAAATCAGCCCCAGCATTTT.

J is TRBJ1-6 and V is TRBV5-1; tentatively, D is TRBD1 (5 bases). CDR3 length: 14 amino acids. The V end lost 0 bases, the J end lost 7 bases, and 8 bases lay between the germline ends. Looked up from germline, CDR1 is SGHRS and CDR2 is YFSETQ. As DNA, the CDR3 is TGCGCCAGCAGCTTGGGACAGCCGAATTCACCCCTCCACTTT. Protein: CASSLGQPNSPLHF.

The gene calls are TRBV7-2 and TRBJ1-2; possible D gene TRBD1, 5 bases. Germline V lookup: CDR1 SGHTA, CDR2 FQGNSA. The CDR3 loop spans 15 amino acids. The ends were cut back, 0 bases at V and 4 bases at J, with 12 bases in the middle. In DNA form, the CDR3 reads TGTGCCAGCAGCTTAGCGCTACAGGCTTTCTATGGCTACACCTTC. Amino acids: CASSLALQAFYGYTF.

This chain joins TRBV19 and TRBJ2-7; D might be TRBD2 (6 bases). The germline V gene encodes CDR1 LNHDA and CDR2 SQIVND (reference sequence). The CDR3 has 14 residues. Trimming took off 5 bases at V and 3 bases at J, with 14 bases between the two ends. This chain's CDR3 is CASSSAGPFYEQYF. The CDR3 DNA reads as TGTGCCAGTAGTTCCGCGGGGCCTTTCTACGAGCAGTACTTC.

The sample holds one count of this clone. The chain carries TRBV27 and TRBJ2-1, with TRBD2 matching 12 bases. CDR1 MNHEY and CDR2 SMNVEV come from the germline V gene (reference sequence). Trimming at V came to 5 bases and at J to 4 bases, leaving 12 bases not matched to a gene. There are 18 residues in the CDR3. CDR3 sequence: CASSARLAGEISYNEQFF. CDR3 sequence (DNA): TGTGCCAGCAGTGCCCGACTAGCGGGAGAGATTAGTTACAATGAGCAGTTCTTC.

The chain combines TRBV19 with TRBJ2-7, with D hard to call. Trimming shortened V by 0 bases and J by 4 bases, and 10 bases separated the two germline ends. The germline V gene has CDR1 LNHDA and CDR2 SQIVND (reference sequence). The CDR3 is 14 amino acids. The CDR3 DNA sequence: TGTGCCAGTAGTATAGATCTGAGAGTTTACGAGCAGTACTTC. Its protein product is CASSIDLRVYEQYF.

J is TRBJ1-1 and V is TRBV6-5, with D unresolved. The germline V gene has CDR1 MNHEY and CDR2 SVGAGI. The germline V and J ends were trimmed by 5 bases and 12 bases, with 13 bases remaining between them. This CDR3 is 11 amino acids long. The CDR3 DNA reads as TGTGCCAGCAGTACGAAGGACGGCTCTTTCTTT. Its protein is CASSTKDGSFF.

The chain recombines TRBV28 with TRBJ2-7, with a weak D call TRBD2 (6 bases). The CDR3 is 15 amino acids. Germline V gene sequence: CDR1 MDHEN, CDR2 SYDVKM. The germline V and J ends were trimmed by 6 bases and 0 bases, with 15 bases remaining between them. This chain's CDR3 is CASSHFSGVSYEQYF. The CDR3 region has the DNA TGTGCCAGCAGCCACTTTTCGGGAGTCTCCTACGAGCAGTACTTC.

This chain uses TRBV2 with TRBJ1-6; TRBD1 aligns across 7 bases. CDR3 size: 16 residues. The junction had 6 bases not matched to a gene; V was cut back by 7 bases and J by 0 bases. Germline CDR1 is SNHLY and CDR2 is FYNNEI. This CDR3 is CASNGQAISYNSPLHF. CDR3 in DNA: TGTGCCAGCAATGGACAGGCTATCTCCTATAATTCACCCCTCCACTTT.

The rearrangement uses TRBV2 and TRBJ2-1; D unclear. V gave up 6 bases and J gave up 7 bases, with 19 bases separating them. CDR3 length: 15 residues. Germline V gene lookup returns CDR1 SNHLY and CDR2 FYNNEI. CDR3 amino acids: CASRSTAQLINEQFF. DNA for the CDR3: TGTGCCAGCAGATCGACCGCTCAACTTATTAATGAGCAGTTCTTC.

V is TRBV7-2 and J is TRBJ1-5, with D maybe TRBD1 (5 bases). V was trimmed by 3 bases and J by 7 bases, leaving 13 bases between them. Germline values: CDR1 SGHTA, CDR2 FQGNSA. There are 14 residues in the CDR3. CDR3: CASSFLGVGQPQHF. In nucleotides, the CDR3 is TGTGCCAGCAGCTTTCTGGGGGTAGGGCAGCCCCAGCATTTT.

This chain uses TRBV2 with TRBJ1-4; 10 nucleotides align to TRBD1. V trimming: 6 bases; J trimming: 8 bases; junction bases outside the gene matches: 9. CDR3 length: 15 amino acids. The germline gives CDR1 SNHLY, CDR2 FYNNEI. The chain's CDR3 is CASRSRDRGSEKLFF. In DNA form, the CDR3 reads TGTGCCAGCAGGTCCCGGGACAGGGGAAGCGAAAAACTGTTTTTT.

The chain couples TRBV29-1 to TRBJ2-5; no clear D gene. V lost 2 bases to trimming and J lost 9 bases, with 4 bases between them. The CDR3 is made up of 9 amino acids. Per germline, CDR1 SQVTM and CDR2 ANQGSEA. CDR3 nucleotides: TGCAGCGTTGAAAGGCCCCAGTACTTC. It is translated as CSVERPQYF.

The chain links TRBV27 to TRBJ2-7, with TRBD2 identical over 9 bases. The CDR3 runs to 14 residues. Per germline, CDR1 MNHEY and CDR2 SMNVEV (reference sequence). Trimming at V came to 8 bases and at J to 1 base, leaving 6 bases not matched to a gene. The CDR3 DNA reads as TGTGCCAGCGGACGTAGCGGGAGATCCTACGAGCAGTACTTC. It translates to CASGRSGRSYEQYF.

This sequence joins TRBV10-2 and TRBJ2-7; no firm D call. The V end was cut by 2 bases, the J end by 9 bases, with 8 bases between. The CDR3 sequence is 11 residues long. Germline V gene data show CDR1 as WSHSY and CDR2 as SAAADI. The CDR3 sequence is CASSETGVQYF. DNA of the CDR3: TGCGCCAGCAGTGAGACTGGGGTGCAGTACTTC.

The sample holds a few counts of this clone. The V call is TRBV5-5, the J call TRBJ2-7; D might be TRBD1 or TRBD2, each matching 6 bases. Trimming left V 7 bases short and J 3 bases short, with 17 bases between. Germline values: CDR1 SGHKS, CDR2 YYEKEE (reference sequence). CDR3 size: 14 residues. Written as DNA, the CDR3 is TGTGCCAGCGGGGGAGGACAGACTAGCTACGAGCAGTACTTC. This sequence encodes CASGGGQTSYEQYF.

The genes are TRBV6-2 or TRBV6-3 and TRBJ2-7; D unresolved. Germline-derived CDR1 and CDR2 are MNHEY and SVGEGT. This CDR3 contains 12 residues. V lost 4 bases, J lost 0 bases, and 4 bases lay in between. CDR3 sequence reads: CASSFSSYEQYF. In DNA, the CDR3 is TGTGCCAGCAGTTTTAGCTCCTACGAGCAGTACTTC.

This rearrangement joins TRBV29-1 to TRBJ2-1; D may be TRBD2 (6 bases). Germline loops: CDR1 SQVTM, CDR2 ANQGSEA. The CDR3 is 15 residues long. The V end lost 4 bases, the J end lost 4 bases, and 17 bases lay between the germline ends. Written as DNA, the CDR3 is TGCAGCGTTGGCTCGACGCTAGCGCTATACAATGAGCAGTTCTTC. Its translation: CSVGSTLALYNEQFF.

The chain has TRBV3-1 (or the pseudogene TRBV3-2) and TRBJ2-1, with 9 bases that match TRBD1. This CDR3 has 12 residues. CDR1 is LGHDT, CDR2 YNNKEL, per germline (reference sequence). With 2 bases clipped from V and 15 bases from J, the junction kept 5 bases outside the gene matches. The chain's CDR3 is CASSQIRDRVFF. The CDR3 bases are TGTGCCAGCAGCCAAATCAGGGACAGGGTGTTCTTC.